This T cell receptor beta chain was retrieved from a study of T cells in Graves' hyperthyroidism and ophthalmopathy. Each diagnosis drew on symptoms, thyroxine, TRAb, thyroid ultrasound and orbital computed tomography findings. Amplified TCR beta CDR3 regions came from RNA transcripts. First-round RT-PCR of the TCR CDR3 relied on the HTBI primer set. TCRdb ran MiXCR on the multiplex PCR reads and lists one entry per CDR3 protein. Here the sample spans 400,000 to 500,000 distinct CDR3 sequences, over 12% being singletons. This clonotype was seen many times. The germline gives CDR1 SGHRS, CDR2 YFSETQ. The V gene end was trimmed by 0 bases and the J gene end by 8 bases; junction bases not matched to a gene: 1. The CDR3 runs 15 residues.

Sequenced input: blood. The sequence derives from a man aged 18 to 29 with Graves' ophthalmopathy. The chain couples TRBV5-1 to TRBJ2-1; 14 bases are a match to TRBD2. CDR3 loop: CASSLGTSGRHEQFF. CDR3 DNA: TGCGCCAGCAGCTTGGGGACTAGCGGGAGGCATGAGCAGTTCTTC.